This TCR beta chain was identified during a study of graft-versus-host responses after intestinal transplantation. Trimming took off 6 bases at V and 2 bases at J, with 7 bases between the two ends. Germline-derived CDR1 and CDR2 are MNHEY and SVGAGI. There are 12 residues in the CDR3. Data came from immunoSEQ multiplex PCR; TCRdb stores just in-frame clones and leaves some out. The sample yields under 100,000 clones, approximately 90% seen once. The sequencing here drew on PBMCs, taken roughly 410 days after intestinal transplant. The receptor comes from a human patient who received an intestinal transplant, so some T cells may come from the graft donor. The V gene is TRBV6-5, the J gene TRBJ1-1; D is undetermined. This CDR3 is CASRVGNTEAFF. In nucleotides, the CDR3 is TGTGCCAGCAGAGTGGGAAACACTGAAGCTTTCTTT.